This entry lists 8 T cell receptor beta chains sequenced from one sample in a study of blood T cells in healthy people across ages. Together with a sample-barcoded 5' primer, a J-beta primer mix was included in a second PCR lasting about 6 to 11 cycles. TCRdb reanalysed the 5' RACE reads using MiXCR and keeps one entry per CDR3 protein. The data show around 1,600,000 distinct CDR3 sequences, roughly 43% seen once. Input material: blood. The receptors were sampled from a woman aged 18-29 years in good health.

Only a few counts were recorded for this clonotype. V gene TRBV29-1 combines with J gene TRBJ2-7, with TRBD2 as a possible D gene (7 bases). The CDR3 runs to 14 residues. Trimming stripped 3 bases from V and 3 bases from J, with 15 bases between. CDR1 is SQVTM, CDR2 ANQGSEA, per germline. The CDR3, as DNA: TGCAGCGTTGATGGGGGGGCCAATTTCTACGAGCAGTACTTC. Translated: CSVDGGANFYEQYF.

In the case of this clonotype: The junction shows a germline mismatch at one end, possibly a read error. This chain uses TRBV11-2 with TRBJ2-4, with 9 bases lining up with TRBD2. The CDR3 has 20 residues. Germline values: CDR1 SGHAT, CDR2 FQNNGV. CDR3 region: CASSLERGAGGPLAKNIQYF. CDR3 in DNA: TGTGCCAGCAGCTTAGAGAGAGGGGCGGGGGGGCCGCTAGCCAAAAACATCCAGTACTTC.

This clonotype came up once. This chain uses TRBV3-1 with TRBJ2-5; 7 bases match TRBD1. Judging by the DNA end, TRBJ2-7 fits better; the J call may be wrong. Germline V gene lookup returns CDR1 LGHDT and CDR2 YNNKEL (reference sequence). This CDR3 has 14 amino acids. The CDR3 reads CASSQVIQGNEQYF. The DNA for the CDR3 is TGTGCCAGCAGCCAAGTAATACAGGGGAACGAGCAGTACTTC.

This sequence joins TRBV5-1 and TRBJ1-2; D uncertain. From germline, CDR1 is SGHRS and CDR2 YFSETQ. CDR3 length: 14 amino acids. Between the trimmed V and J ends, which lost 4 bases and 6 bases, there was a span of 16 bases. The CDR3 reads CASSRDAPRDGYTF. The CDR3 DNA is TGCGCCAGCAGCCGCGACGCCCCGCGTGATGGCTACACCTTC.

This clonotype was found a few times. The gene calls are TRBV2 and TRBJ1-5, with TRBD1 matching 11 bases. CDR1 is SNHLY and CDR2 is FYNNEI in the germline V gene. The J segment lost 0 bases and the V segment lost 3 bases, leaving 4 bases of the junction unmatched. This CDR3 has 17 residues. As DNA, the CDR3 is TGTGCCAGCAGTGACCGGACAGGGGGCGGTAGCAATCAGCCCCAGCATTTT. As protein: CASSDRTGGGSNQPQHF.

This clonotype was seen a single time. A read error is possible here, since a much larger clone lies one base away. This chain joins TRBV28 and TRBJ2-1; tentative D call: TRBD2 (6 bases). Germline CDR1 is MDHEN and CDR2 is SYDVKM. This CDR3 comprises 15 residues. The V and J ends lost 1 base and 13 bases respectively, with 20 bases between them. CDR3 bases: TGTGCCAGCAGTTTATTTCCGGGAGAGGGAGAGACCCAGTTCTTC. Protein: CASSLFPGEGETQFF.

The chain uses TRBV7-9 and TRBJ2-1; no reliable D call. Trimming stripped 5 bases from V and 5 bases from J, with 13 bases between. CDR3 length: 14 residues. Germline CDR1 SEHNR, CDR2 FQNEAQ (reference sequence). The CDR3 DNA reads TGTGCCAGCAGCACCCCGGTGGGAAACAATGAGCAGTTCTTC. Encoded protein: CASSTPVGNNEQFF.

This clonotype has ten or more counts. This chain joins TRBV27 and TRBJ1-5, with D possibly matching TRBD1 (5 bases). Germline CDR1 MNHEY, CDR2 SMNVEV (reference sequence). V was shortened by 5 bases and J by 7 bases, with 15 bases between the two germline ends. The CDR3 has 14 amino acids. The CDR3 spells CASSLAGRNQPQHF. For the CDR3, the DNA is TGTGCCAGCAGTCTGGCGGGGCGAAACCAGCCCCAGCATTTT.